The entry below gives a single T cell receptor (beta chain) sequence along with its context. The RNA input was roughly 0.45 to 1 ug, and it was reverse transcribed with random hexamers. TCRdb passed the immunoSEQ multiplex PCR reads through MiXCR, listing each CDR3 protein once. The sample carries some 260,000 distinct CDR3 sequences, approximately 81% recorded once. These data originate in a study of CD8 T cells in Susac syndrome. With V trimmed by 5 bases and J by 4 bases, 4 bases remained unmatched. Looked up from germline, CDR1 is LGHNT and CDR2 is FRNRAP. The length of the CDR3 is 14 residues. The sample taken for sequencing was CD8+ T cells from PBMCs. The sequence came from a human donor with multiple sclerosis. V is TRBV12-5 and J is TRBJ1-2; 10 bases are a match to TRBD1. The CDR3 region has the DNA TGTGCTAGTGGTATCGGACAGGGGGTCTATGGCTACACCTTC. It encodes CASGIGQGVYGYTF.